This entry lists 10 T cell receptor beta chains sequenced from one sample in a study of vaccination and CD4 T cells after COVID-19. Via MiXCR, TCRdb re-called the PCR reads, giving one row per CDR3 protein. The table lists about 15,000 distinct CDR3 sequences, about 70% of them singletons. The sample here was CD4+ T cells from blood, taken after SARS-CoV-2 vaccination. All receptors come from a human donor who had recovered from COVID-19.

This clonotype was detected only a few times. The genes are TRBV15 and TRBJ2-7; D is perhaps TRBD2 (6 bases). V lost 1 base to trimming and J lost 2 bases, with 9 bases between them. Germline CDR1 and CDR2: LNHNV and YYDKDF (reference sequence). The CDR3 contains 14 residues. CDR3 amino acids: CATSRVRGAYEQYF. The CDR3 nucleotides are TGTGCCACCAGCAGAGTACGCGGGGCCTACGAGCAGTACTTC.

The chain has TRBV5-8 and TRBJ2-5, with unresolved D. With 0 bases removed from V and 0 bases from J, the gap between germline ends came to 6 bases. The CDR3 consists of 14 residues. Germline CDR1 reads SGHTS; CDR2 reads YDEGEE. DNA for the CDR3: TGTGCCAGCAGCTTGGTTCAGAACCAAGAGACCCAGTACTTC. Protein: CASSLVQNQETQYF.

The chain employs TRBV6-2 or TRBV6-3 and TRBJ1-1; D gene uncertain. The length of the CDR3 is 12 residues. Trimming took 2 bases from V and 9 from J, leaving 10 bases between them. In germline, CDR1 is MNHEY, CDR2 SVGEGT. The CDR3 sequence is CASSYGQRQAFF. The CDR3 region has the DNA TGTGCCAGCAGTTACGGCCAGAGACAAGCTTTCTTT.

The rearrangement uses TRBV28 and TRBJ2-2; 7 bases agree with TRBD2. Germline loops: CDR1 MDHEN, CDR2 SYDVKM. There are 15 residues in the CDR3. Trimming at V came to 2 bases and at J to 6 bases, leaving 6 bases not matched to a gene. The CDR3 nucleotides are TGTGCCAGCAGTTTACGATCAGGGAGGGCCGGGGAGCTGTTTTTT. It is translated as CASSLRSGRAGELFF.

This chain connects TRBV19 to TRBJ1-2, with 8 bases aligning to TRBD1. Losses at the gene ends were 6 bases for V and 7 bases for J; bases not matched to a gene: 13. The CDR3 contains 15 residues. The germline CDR1 and CDR2 sequences are LNHDA and SQIVND (reference sequence). The CDR3 here is CASSRGRLGVTGYTF. CDR3 bases: TGTGCCAGTAGCAGGGGGCGCCTCGGGGTTACTGGCTACACCTTC.

The sample holds a few counts of this clonotype. The CDR3 reads CASSYTGLVETQYF. The DNA of the CDR3 is TGTGCCAGCAGCTACACAGGTCTCGTGGAGACCCAGTACTTC. The chain joins TRBV7-3 to TRBJ2-5; a weak D match, TRBD1 (5 bases). This CDR3 has 14 residues. Germline CDR1 and CDR2: SGHTA and FQGTGA. V gave up 4 bases and J gave up 5 bases, with 14 bases separating them.

In DNA form, the CDR3 reads TGCAGTGCTAGATTGGGGCTTTTGACCGGGGAGCTGTTTTTT. Its translation: CSARLGLLTGELFF. V usage is TRBV20-1 and J usage is TRBJ2-2; D possibly corresponds to TRBD1 (5 bases). Germline CDR1 DFQATT, CDR2 SNEGSKA (reference sequence). The CDR3 sequence is 14 residues long. V was shortened by 2 bases and J by 5 bases, with 12 bases between the two germline ends.

J is TRBJ1-5 and V is TRBV6-1; D unresolved. The CDR3 is made up of 12 amino acids. Germline assignment: CDR1 MNHNS and CDR2 SASEGT. With 7 bases removed from V and 0 bases from J, the gap between germline ends came to 4 bases. CDR3 sequence reads: CASTPSNQPQHF. CDR3 DNA sequence: TGTGCCAGCACTCCTAGCAATCAGCCCCAGCATTTT.

The genes are TRBV11-2 and TRBJ2-4, with 8 bases lining up with TRBD1. This CDR3 contains 15 residues. V lost 4 bases to trimming and J lost 7 bases; unmatched junction nucleotides: 9. Germline loops: CDR1 SGHAT, CDR2 FQNNGV. The chain's CDR3 is CASSSTGANRNIQYF. The CDR3 DNA sequence: TGTGCCAGCAGCTCGACAGGGGCCAATAGGAACATTCAGTACTTC.

The V gene is TRBV6-1, the J gene TRBJ1-1; 9 nucleotides match TRBD1. The CDR3 loop spans 18 amino acids. V shed 5 bases and J 1 base; nucleotides not matched to a gene: 14. Germline CDR1 reads MNHNS; CDR2 reads SASEGT. This CDR3 reads CASSQNLGQGRRNTEAFF. The DNA of the CDR3 is TGTGCCAGCAGTCAAAATTTAGGACAGGGGCGGCGGAACACTGAAGCTTTCTTT.